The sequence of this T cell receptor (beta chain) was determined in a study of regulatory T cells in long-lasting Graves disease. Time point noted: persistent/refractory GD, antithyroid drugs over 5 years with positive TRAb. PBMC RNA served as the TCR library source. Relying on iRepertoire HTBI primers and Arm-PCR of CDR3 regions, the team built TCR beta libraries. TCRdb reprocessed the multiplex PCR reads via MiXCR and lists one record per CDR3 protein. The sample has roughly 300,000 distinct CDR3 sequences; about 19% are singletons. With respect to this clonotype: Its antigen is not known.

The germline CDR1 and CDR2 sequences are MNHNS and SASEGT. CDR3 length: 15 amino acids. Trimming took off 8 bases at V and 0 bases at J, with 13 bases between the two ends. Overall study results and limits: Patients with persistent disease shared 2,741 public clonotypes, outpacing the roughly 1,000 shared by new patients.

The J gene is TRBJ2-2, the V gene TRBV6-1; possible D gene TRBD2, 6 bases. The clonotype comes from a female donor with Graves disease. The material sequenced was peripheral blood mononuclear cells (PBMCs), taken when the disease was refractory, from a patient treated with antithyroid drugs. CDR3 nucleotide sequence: TGTGCCAGCGGGAGCAGGAGGGCGAACACCGGGGAGCTGTTTTTT. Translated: CASGSRRANTGELFF.